The TCR beta chain described here comes from a study of CD8 T cells in Susac syndrome. The authors reverse transcribed about 0.5 to 1 ug RNA with random hexamers. TCRdb re-analysed the immunoSEQ multiplex PCR reads in MiXCR, keeping a single row per CDR3 protein. The table includes about 160,000 distinct CDR3 sequences, around 94% detected once. Looked up from germline, CDR1 is KGHSH and CDR2 is LQKENI. V lost 0 bases and J lost 3, with 23 bases in between. This CDR3 spans 19 amino acids. Sequencing of TCR beta was undertaken in CD8+ and CD4+ T cells derived from blood. The gene calls are TRBV18 and TRBJ2-5, with D perhaps matching TRBD2 (6 bases). This receptor was identified in a human donor with multiple sclerosis. What was sequenced was CD4+ T cells from PBMCs. The CDR3 DNA reads TGTGCCAGCTCACCACCGAGACAGTCGACCGGGACTGGAAAAGAGACCCAGTACTTC. This codes for CASSPPRQSTGTGKETQYF.